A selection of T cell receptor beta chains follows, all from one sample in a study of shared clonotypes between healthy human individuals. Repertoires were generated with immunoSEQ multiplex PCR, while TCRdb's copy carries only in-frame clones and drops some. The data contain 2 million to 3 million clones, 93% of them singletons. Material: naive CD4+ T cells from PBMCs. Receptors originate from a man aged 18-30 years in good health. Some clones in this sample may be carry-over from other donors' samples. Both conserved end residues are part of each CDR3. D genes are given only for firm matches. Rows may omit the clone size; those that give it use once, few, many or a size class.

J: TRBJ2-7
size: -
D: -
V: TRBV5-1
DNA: TGCGCCAGCAGCTTGGAGGGGGGTCGGTACGAGCAGTACTTC
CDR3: CASSLEGGRYEQYF

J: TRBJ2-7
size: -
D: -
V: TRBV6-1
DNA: TGTGCCAGCAGTAACAGCGGTTCCTACGAGCAGTACTTC
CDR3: CASSNSGSYEQYF

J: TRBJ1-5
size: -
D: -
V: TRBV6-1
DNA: TGTGCCAGCAGTGACTGGGGAGACTATAGCAATCAGCCCCAGCATTTT
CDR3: CASSDWGDYSNQPQHF

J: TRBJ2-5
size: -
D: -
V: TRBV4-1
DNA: TGCGCCAGCAGCCAAGAGGGAACAGGCAAAGAGACCCAGTACTTC
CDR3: CASSQEGTGKETQYF

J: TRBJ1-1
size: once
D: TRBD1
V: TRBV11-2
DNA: TGTGCCAGCAACTCCCCGGGGCAGGGGGGAAAAATAGACACTGAAGCTTTCTTT
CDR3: CASNSPGQGGKIDTEAFF

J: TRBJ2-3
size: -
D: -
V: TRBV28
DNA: TGTGCCAGCAGTTTGGCGGAGGGTGTCCGGGGGGATACGCAGTATTTT
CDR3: CASSLAEGVRGDTQYF

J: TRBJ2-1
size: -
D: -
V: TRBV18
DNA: TGTGCCAGCTCACCGGGGTCGAGCTCCTACAATGAGCAGTTCTTC
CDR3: CASSPGSSSYNEQFF

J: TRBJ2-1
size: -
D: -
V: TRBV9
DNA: TGTGCCAGCAGCCCCCAAACCCTGAGCAATGAGCAGTTCTTC
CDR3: CASSPQTLSNEQFF

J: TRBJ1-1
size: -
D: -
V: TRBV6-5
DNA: TGTGCCAGCAAATCCTCCGGAAGCACTGAAGCTTTCTTT
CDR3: CASKSSGSTEAFF

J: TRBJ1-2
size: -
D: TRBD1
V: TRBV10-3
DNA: TGTGCCATCAGCCCCGACAGGGGAAGGGGCTACACCTTC
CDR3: CAISPDRGRGYTF

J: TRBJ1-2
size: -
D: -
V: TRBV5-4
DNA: TGTGCCAGCAGCTTGTATCGGCCGAGAGTAGTGGGCTACACCTTC
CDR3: CASSLYRPRVVGYTF

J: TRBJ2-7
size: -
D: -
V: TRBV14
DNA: TGTGCCAGCAGCCTTATACAGGGTTACGAGCAGTACTTC
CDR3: CASSLIQGYEQYF

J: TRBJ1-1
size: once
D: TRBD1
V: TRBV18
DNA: TGTGCCAGCTCACCGAACAGGGGGCAGGGAACTGAAGCTTTCTTT
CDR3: CASSPNRGQGTEAFF

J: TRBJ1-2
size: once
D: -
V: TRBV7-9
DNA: TGTGCCAGCAGCTTAGCTGGCAGTACCTATGGCTACACCTTC
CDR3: CASSLAGSTYGYTF

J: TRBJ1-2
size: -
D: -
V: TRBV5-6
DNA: TGTGCCAGCAGCTCGGCCTCGAGGGGAGGCAACTATGGCTACACCTTC
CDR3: CASSSASRGGNYGYTF

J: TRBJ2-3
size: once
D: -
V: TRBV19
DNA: TGTGCCAGTAGTATCAGGGACATGAGCACAGATACGCAGTATTTT
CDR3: CASSIRDMSTDTQYF

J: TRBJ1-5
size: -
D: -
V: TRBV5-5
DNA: TGTGCCAGCAGCCCCGACGGGAGTGGCAATCAGCCCCAGCATTTT
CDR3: CASSPDGSGNQPQHF

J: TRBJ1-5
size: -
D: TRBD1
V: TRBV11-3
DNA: TGTGCCAGCAGGGGGAGACAGGGAGAGGGCAATCAGCCCCAGCATTTT
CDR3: CASRGRQGEGNQPQHF

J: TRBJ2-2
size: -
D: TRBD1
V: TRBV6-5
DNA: TGTGCCAGCAGTAAACTGGACAGGTTGACCGGGGAGCTGTTTTTT
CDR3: CASSKLDRLTGELFF

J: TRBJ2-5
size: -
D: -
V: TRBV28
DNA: TGTGCCAGCAGTTTATTGGCGGAGACCCAGTACTTC
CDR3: CASSLLAETQYF

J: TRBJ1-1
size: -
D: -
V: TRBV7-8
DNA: TGTGCCAGCAGCTTAGTTGGCGGGGTTAACACTGAAGCTTTCTTT
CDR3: CASSLVGGVNTEAFF

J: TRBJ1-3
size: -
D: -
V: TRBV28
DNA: TGTGCCAGCAGTTTACTTCAAGGGACAGGAAACACCATATATTTT
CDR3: CASSLLQGTGNTIYF

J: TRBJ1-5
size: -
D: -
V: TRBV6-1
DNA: TGTGCCAGCAGTGCTAACTACAGGGTCCCCAGTCAGCCCCAGCATTTT
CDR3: CASSANYRVPSQPQHF

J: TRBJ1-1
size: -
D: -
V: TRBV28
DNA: TGTGCCAGCAAAGACACTGAAGCTTTCTTT
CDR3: CASKDTEAFF

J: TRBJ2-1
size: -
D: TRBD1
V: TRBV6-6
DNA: TGTGCCAGCAGTTCCCTGGGACAGGGGGCTTTCAATGAGCAGTTCTTC
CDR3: CASSSLGQGAFNEQFF

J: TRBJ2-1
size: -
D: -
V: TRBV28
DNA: TGTGCCAGCAGTTTAAACTATGAGCAGTTCTTC
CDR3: CASSLNYEQFF

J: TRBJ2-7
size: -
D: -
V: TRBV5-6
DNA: TGTGCCAGCAGCTTGGGGTGGGGAACCTACGAGCAGTACTTC
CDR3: CASSLGWGTYEQYF

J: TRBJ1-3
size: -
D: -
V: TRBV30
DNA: TGTGCCTGGAGCGCCCCGTCCGTGGGAGGAAACACCATATATTTT
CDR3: CAWSAPSVGGNTIYF

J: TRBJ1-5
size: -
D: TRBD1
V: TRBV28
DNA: TGTGCCAGCAGTTTACAGGGGGAGTGGCCCCAGCATTTT
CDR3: CASSLQGEWPQHF

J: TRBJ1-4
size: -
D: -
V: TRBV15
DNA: TGTGCCACCAGCAGAGATCTCGACTTTCTTAATGAAAAACTGTTTTTT
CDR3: CATSRDLDFLNEKLFF

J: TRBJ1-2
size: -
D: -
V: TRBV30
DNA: -
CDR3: CAWSVRRTGGLHLRFGGRTF

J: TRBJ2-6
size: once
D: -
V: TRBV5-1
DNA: TGCGCCAGCAGCCGGGACGGGACGTACAACTCTGGGGCCAACGTCCTGACTTTC
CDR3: CASSRDGTYNSGANVLTF

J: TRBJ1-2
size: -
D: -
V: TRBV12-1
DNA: TGTGCCAGCAGCCCTCCACACAGGGGGCGGACCTATGGCTACACCTTC
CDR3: CASSPPHRGRTYGYTF

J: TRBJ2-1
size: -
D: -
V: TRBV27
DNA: TGTGCCAGCAGTTTATCAAGCGCTAGCTCCTACAATGAGCAGTTCTTC
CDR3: CASSLSSASSYNEQFF

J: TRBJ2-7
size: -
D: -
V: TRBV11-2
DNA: TGTGCCAGCGAACCTGGATTTGCCAGCTCCTACGAGCAGTACTTC
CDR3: CASEPGFASSYEQYF

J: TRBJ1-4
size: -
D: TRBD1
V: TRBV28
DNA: TGTGCCAGCAGATCGCCGGGACAGGGAGGCGAAAAACTGTTTTTT
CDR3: CASRSPGQGGEKLFF

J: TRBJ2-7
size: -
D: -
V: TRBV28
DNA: TGTGCCAGCAGTTTATTGGTCGCCGAGCAGTACTTC
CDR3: CASSLLVAEQYF

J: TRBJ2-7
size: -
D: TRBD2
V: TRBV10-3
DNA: TGTGCCATCAGTGATCCCATGCTAGCGGGATCCTACGAGCAGTACTTC
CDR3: CAISDPMLAGSYEQYF

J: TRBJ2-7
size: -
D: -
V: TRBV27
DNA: TGTGCCAGCAGTATGACCCTTCGAAGGGACGAGCAGTACTTC
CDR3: CASSMTLRRDEQYF

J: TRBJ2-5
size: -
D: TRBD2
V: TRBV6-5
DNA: TGTGCCAGCAGTTACTCCCTAGCGGGCCTTGAGACCCAGTACTTC
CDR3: CASSYSLAGLETQYF

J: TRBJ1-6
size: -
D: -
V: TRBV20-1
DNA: TGCAGTGTACAGGGAAGTGCCCTCCACTTT
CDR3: CSVQGSALHF

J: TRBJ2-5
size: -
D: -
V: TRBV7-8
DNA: TGTGCCAGCAGCCCCGGGCCTAGAGAGACCCAGTACTTC
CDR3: CASSPGPRETQYF

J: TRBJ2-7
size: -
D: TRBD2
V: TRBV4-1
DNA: TGCGCCAGCAGCCAAGTACCCTTAGCGGGAGGCCACAACCCCTACGAGCAGTACTTC
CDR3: CASSQVPLAGGHNPYEQYF

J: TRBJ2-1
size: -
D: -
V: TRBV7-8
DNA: TGTGCCAGCACAAGAGGTGTAGCGGATAGCTCCTACAATGAGCAGTTCTTC
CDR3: CASTRGVADSSYNEQFF

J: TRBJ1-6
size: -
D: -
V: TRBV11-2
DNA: TGTGCCAGCAGCCGGCGGGGCAGGCCTCCTGAGTCACCCCTCCACTTT
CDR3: CASSRRGRPPESPLHF

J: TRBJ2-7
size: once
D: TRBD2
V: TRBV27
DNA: TGTGCCAGCAGTTTATTCGCCGCGGGAGGGGGAGAGCAGTACTTC
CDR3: CASSLFAAGGGEQYF

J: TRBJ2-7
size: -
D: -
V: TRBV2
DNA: TGTGCCAGCAGTAGGGGAACCTACGAGCAGTACTTC
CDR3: CASSRGTYEQYF

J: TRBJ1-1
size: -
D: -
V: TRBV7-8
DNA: TGTGCCAGCAGCTCTAGGGGATCCCCGAACACTGAAGCTTTCTTT
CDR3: CASSSRGSPNTEAFF

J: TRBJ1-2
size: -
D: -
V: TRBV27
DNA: TGTGCCAGCAGTTTAACAGCAAATAACTATGGCTACACCTTC
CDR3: CASSLTANNYGYTF

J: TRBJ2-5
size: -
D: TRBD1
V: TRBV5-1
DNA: TGCGCCAGCAGCTTCGGCGACAGGGCCGAGACCCAGTACTTC
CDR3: CASSFGDRAETQYF

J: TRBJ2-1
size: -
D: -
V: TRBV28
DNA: TGTGCCAGCACCGTGGGGGCCGGCAGAGTTTACAATGAGCAGTTCTTC
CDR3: CASTVGAGRVYNEQFF